This TCR beta chain was identified in a study of spatial heterogeneity in lung cancer. Study in general: Detection consistently captured more beta-chain sequences than alpha-chain sequences. Raw reads showed each unique TCR and UMI combination turning up more than ten times on average.

One entry per CDR3 protein, called by TCRdb with MiXCR from the 5' RACE reads. The sample shows some 34,000 distinct CDR3 sequences, about 7.7% of them seen only once. CDR3 length: 13 residues. The germline V and J ends were trimmed by 5 bases and 3 bases, with 9 bases remaining between them. Indicated time point: sample taken at primary tumor resection. Tumor, nontumor lung or frozen PBMC supplied whole RNA that was sequenced unsorted. General study points: Ubiquitous expanded tumor TCRs were observed in blood more at resection than follow-up.

This clonotype was detected many times. Its antigen is unknown. V and J are TRBV12-3 or TRBV12-4 and TRBJ2-3; weak D call: TRBD1 (6 bases). This clonotype was sampled from a female donor with early-stage non-small cell lung cancer. Sequences were derived from PBMCs, sampled at surgery. CDR3 in amino acids: CASSPTGTDTQYF. Written as DNA, the CDR3 is TGTGCCAGCAGTCCAACAGGGACAGATACGCAGTATTTT.